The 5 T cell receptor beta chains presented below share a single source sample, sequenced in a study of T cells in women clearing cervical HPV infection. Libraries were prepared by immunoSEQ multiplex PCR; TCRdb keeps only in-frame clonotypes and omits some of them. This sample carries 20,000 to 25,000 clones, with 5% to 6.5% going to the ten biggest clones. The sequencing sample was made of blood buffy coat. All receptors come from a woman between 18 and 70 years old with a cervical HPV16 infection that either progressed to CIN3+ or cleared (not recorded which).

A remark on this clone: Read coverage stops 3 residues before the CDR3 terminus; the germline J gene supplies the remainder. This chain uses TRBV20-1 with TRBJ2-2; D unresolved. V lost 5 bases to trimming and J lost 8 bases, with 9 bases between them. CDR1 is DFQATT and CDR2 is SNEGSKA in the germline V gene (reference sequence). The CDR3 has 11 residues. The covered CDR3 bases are TGCAGTGCTCCGCTACGAGGGGAG. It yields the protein CSAPLRGE. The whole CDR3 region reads CSAPLRGELFF.

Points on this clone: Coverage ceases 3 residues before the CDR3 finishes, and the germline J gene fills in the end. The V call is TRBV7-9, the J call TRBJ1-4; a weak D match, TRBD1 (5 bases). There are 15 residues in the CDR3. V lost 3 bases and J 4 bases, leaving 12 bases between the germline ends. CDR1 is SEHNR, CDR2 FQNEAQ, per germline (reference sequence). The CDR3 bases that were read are TGTGCCAGCAGCTTGTCTAGACAGATTAATGAAAAA. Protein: CASSLSRQINEK. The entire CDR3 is CASSLSRQINEKLFF.

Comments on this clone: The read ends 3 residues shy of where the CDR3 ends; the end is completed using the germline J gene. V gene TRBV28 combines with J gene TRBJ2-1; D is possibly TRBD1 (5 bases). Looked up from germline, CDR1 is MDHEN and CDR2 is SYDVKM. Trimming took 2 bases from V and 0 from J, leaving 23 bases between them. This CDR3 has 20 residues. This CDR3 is CASSLIPQVPFISSYNEQFF. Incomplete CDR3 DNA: TGTGCCAGCAGTTTAATCCCACAGGTCCCCTTTATTAGCTCCTACAATGAG.

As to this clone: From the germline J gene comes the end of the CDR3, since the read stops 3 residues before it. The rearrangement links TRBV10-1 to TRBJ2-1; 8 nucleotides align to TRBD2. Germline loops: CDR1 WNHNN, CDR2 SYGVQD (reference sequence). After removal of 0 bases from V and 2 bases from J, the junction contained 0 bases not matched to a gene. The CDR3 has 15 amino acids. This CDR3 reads CASSESSGTYNEQFF. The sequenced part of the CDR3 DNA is TGCGCCAGCAGTGAGTCTAGCGGGACCTACAATGAG.

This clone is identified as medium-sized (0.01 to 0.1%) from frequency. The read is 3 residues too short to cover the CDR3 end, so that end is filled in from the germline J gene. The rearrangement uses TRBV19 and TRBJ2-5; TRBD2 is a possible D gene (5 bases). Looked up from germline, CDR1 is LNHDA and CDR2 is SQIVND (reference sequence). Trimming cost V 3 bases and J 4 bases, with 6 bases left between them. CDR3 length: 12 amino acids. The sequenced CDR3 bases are TGTGCCAGTAGTATCCGGGGAGAGACC. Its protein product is CASSIRGET. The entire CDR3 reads CASSIRGETQYF.